Shown below are 11 T cell receptor beta chains from a single sample sequenced in a study of Ad26.COV2.S vaccination and SARS-CoV-2 variants. The data were produced by immunoSEQ multiplex PCR, yet TCRdb's version contains in-frame clones alone and is incomplete. Of just over 350,000 clones listed, 90% to 95% were seen once; the top ten hold under 5%. The starting material was peripheral blood, obtained after recovery from COVID-19. These receptors all come from a human donor who had recovered from COVID-19.

The CDR3 is CASSGVFSGGTRGEQFF. The CDR3 nucleotides read TGTGCCAGTAGTGGAGTCTTCAGCGGGGGGACTCGGGGTGAGCAGTTCTTC. The chain joins TRBV19 to TRBJ2-1, with 9 bases lining up with TRBD2. The CDR3 loop spans 17 amino acids. Looked up from germline, CDR1 is LNHDA and CDR2 is SQIVND (reference sequence). V lost 5 bases, J lost 9 bases, and 17 bases stayed unmatched.

The genes are TRBV5-1 and TRBJ2-1; 7 bases fit TRBD1. This CDR3 has 14 amino acids. Germline V CDR1 and CDR2: SGHRS, YFSETQ. The V and J ends lost 2 bases and 5 bases, in that order; junction bases with no gene match: 4. CDR3 in amino acids: CASSFWDSNNEQFF. The CDR3 nucleotides read TGCGCCAGCAGCTTTTGGGACAGCAACAATGAGCAGTTCTTC.

The rearrangement joins TRBV11-3 to TRBJ2-7; D may be TRBD1 (5 bases). The length of the CDR3 is 14 residues. Germline CDR1 and CDR2: SGHNT and YENEEA. Trimming took 2 bases from V and 4 from J, leaving 12 bases between them. CDR3 in amino acids: CASSLNAGSYEQYF. The CDR3 DNA sequence: TGTGCCAGCAGCTTAAACGCAGGGTCGTACGAGCAGTACTTC.

Note on this clone: This specimen includes other DNA sequences encoding the same CDR3. The rearrangement joins TRBV29-1 to TRBJ1-4, with 12 bases lining up with TRBD1. The V and J ends lost 7 bases and 5 bases, in that order; junction bases with no gene match: 2. Germline V gene sequence: CDR1 SQVTM, CDR2 ANQGSEA. CDR3 size: 13 residues. The CDR3 DNA follows: TGCAGCGCGGGGACAGGGGGCAATGAAAAACTGTTTTTT. Its translation is CSAGTGGNEKLFF.

This chain links TRBV7-3 with TRBJ2-1, with 7 bases aligning to TRBD1. This CDR3 has 14 residues. V was pared by 6 bases and J by 5 bases, with 7 bases of the junction left unmatched. Germline-derived CDR1 and CDR2 are SGHTA and FQGTGA. As DNA, the CDR3 is TGTGCCAGCAGAGAGACAGGGAGCAACAATGAGCAGTTCTTC. Translating gives CASRETGSNNEQFF.

The chain recombines TRBV19 with TRBJ1-5, with TRBD1 as a possible D gene (6 bases). CDR1 LNHDA and CDR2 SQIVND come from the germline V gene (reference sequence). The CDR3 is 15 amino acids. Trimming cost V 4 bases and J 2 bases, with 12 bases left between them. Here the CDR3 DNA reads TGTGCCAGTAGTAGGGGGGCGGAAGGCAATCAGCCCCAGCATTTT. This gives the protein CASSRGAEGNQPQHF.

The rearrangement uses TRBV7-7 and TRBJ2-2; D uncertain. In germline, CDR1 is SSHAT, CDR2 FNYEAQ (reference sequence). Trimming left V 5 bases short and J 1 base short, with 11 bases between. The CDR3 is made up of 15 amino acids. The CDR3 here is CASSPLLGNTGELFF. CDR3 DNA sequence: TGTGCCAGCAGCCCTCTGCTCGGGAACACCGGGGAGCTGTTTTTT.

V and J are TRBV3-1 (or the pseudogene TRBV3-2) and TRBJ2-7, with D possibly TRBD1 on 5 matching bases. Trimming removed 7 bases at V and 6 bases at J, with 10 bases between. This CDR3 has 11 amino acids. The V gene's germline CDR1 is LGHDT and CDR2 YNNKEL (reference sequence). DNA for the CDR3: TGTGCCAGCACCCAGGGCATCGAGCAGTACTTC. Translated, it gives CASTQGIEQYF.

This chain joins TRBV5-6 and TRBJ1-1; the D gene is possibly TRBD1 (6 bases). V was pared by 0 bases and J by 5 bases, with 17 bases between. CDR1 SGHDT and CDR2 YYEEEE come from the germline V gene. The CDR3 loop spans 16 amino acids. The CDR3 DNA sequence: TGTGCCAGCAGCTTGGTGCACGGGACCAGGGGAACTGAAGCTTTCTTT. Its protein product is CASSLVHGTRGTEAFF.

The rearrangement links TRBV6-5 to TRBJ2-7; D perhaps matches TRBD2 (5 bases). Trimming took 10 bases from V and 0 from J, leaving 19 bases between them. The length of the CDR3 is 15 residues. The V gene's germline CDR1 is MNHEY and CDR2 SVGAGI. The CDR3 DNA is TGTGCCACCACCAATTTGTGGGGAGCCTCCTACGAGCAGTACTTC. It translates to CATTNLWGASYEQYF.

This rearrangement joins TRBV25-1 to TRBJ2-7; possible D gene TRBD2, 6 bases. The CDR3 is 15 residues long. V lost 4 bases and J 4 bases, leaving 17 bases between the germline ends. Germline CDR1 and CDR2: MGHDK and SYGVNS. CDR3 protein: CASSVLSGGAYEQYF. The CDR3 DNA follows: TGTGCCAGCAGTGTTCTCTCAGGCGGGGCTTACGAGCAGTACTTC.